This T cell receptor (beta chain) was retrieved from a study of blood T cell repertoires in COVID-19. The overall study: Acute-phase and convalescent COVID-19 samples originated in the United States, Italy and Spain. T cells, B-cell-depleted T cells, or PBMCs provided the cDNA or gDNA that served as material.

Between the trimmed V and J ends, which lost 3 bases and 2 bases, there was a span of 7 bases. This CDR3 spans 14 amino acids. Germline V gives CDR1 MDHEN, CDR2 SYDVKM. Per the original methods: Amplification from reference gene primers served as the basis for estimated nucleated cell counts. Data came from immunoSEQ multiplex PCR; TCRdb stores just in-frame clones and leaves some out. V and J calls plus clone size are reproduced from that table; the DNA served to infer D and trimming. The table records around 97,000 clones, roughly 90% of them present only once. The receptor was isolated from a woman aged 55-70 years with acute or convalescent COVID-19. Sequences were obtained from peripheral blood. The rearrangement joins TRBV28 to TRBJ1-4; possible D gene TRBD1, 6 bases. The chain's CDR3 is CASSFTGTNEKLFF. The CDR3 coding sequence is TGTGCCAGCAGTTTCACAGGGACTAATGAAAAACTGTTTTTT.